This TCR beta chain was sequenced in a study of T cell repertoires in cytomegalovirus infection (dated by TCRdb to the late 2010s). Study-wide context: Recently identified HLA-C-restricted CMV epitopes, whose presentation resists viral immunomodulation, were targeted by peptide stimulations together with well-studied HLA-B-restricted epitopes. Donor HLA type was relevant to the analysis, because carriage of CMV infection together with the matching HLA type was indicated by public TCR beta signatures.

The run used an Illumina HiSeq 1500. TCRdb reanalyzed the raw reads on its own, using fastp at Q25 for trimming and MiXCR for clone calling, and kept in-frame beta chains. Entries are consolidated by CDR3 protein sequence, retaining the most common genes and DNA. Within this sample are hundreds of thousands of distinct CDR3 sequences, with about 33% of them counted one time only. The ten largest clones take up about 17% of the sample. Overall results and qualifications from the work: In the ex vivo response, HLA-C-restricted CMV-specific TCR beta clonotypes were dominant, and in two of eight donors the single most frequent clonotype came from this HLA-C-restricted group. In both this cohort and an independent cohort of several hundred donors, the cumulative frequency of public TCR beta family members distinguished carriers of CMV infection plus the relevant HLA type.

Spanning cysteine to phenylalanine, the CDR3 consists of 14 amino acids. The read is trimmed to its CDR3 DNA, 42 bases read in frame from base 1. As encoded in the germline V gene, CDR1 is KGHSH while CDR2 is LQKENI. The germline ends are 14 bases apart after V is trimmed by 3 bases and J by 8 bases. Note on this clonotype: There is no known antigen for this receptor. Base qualities are missing; no much larger clone stands one base away.

This sample's treatment or condition label indicates: in vitro stimulation with specific CMV peptide epitopes to enrich CMV-specific T cells. This receptor chain uses TRBV18 and TRBJ2-1; the best D guess is TRBD2, with 5 bases matching. The origin of this receptor is a human donor in good health (CMV status not recorded). Some clones in this sample may be carry-over from other donors' samples. The specimen was cultured PBMCs, collected from culture after CMV antigen stimulation. Here the CDR3 is given as CASSPRSREDEQFF. DNA sequence: TGTGCCAGCTCACCCCGCTCCCGGGAAGATGAGCAGTTCTTC.